This T cell receptor beta chain was captured by sequencing in a study of blood T cell repertoires in COVID-19. The CDR3 is 21 amino acids. Produced via immunoSEQ multiplex PCR; TCRdb's table is partial and in-frame only. The data show some 90,000 clones, 80% to 90% seen once. The source of this sequence is a woman of 80 years or more with acute or convalescent COVID-19. The chain joins TRBV12-2 to TRBJ1-4; the table gives TRBD1 as D, unverified against the DNA. TRBV12-2 is a documented pseudogene. The sample was peripheral blood. The CDR3 loop is CASPDKAGTGRRIAANEKLFF. CDR3 DNA: TGTGCAAGTCCCGATAAGGCCGGGACAGGGAGAAGAATAGCGGCTAATGAAAAACTGTTTTTT.